This entry features one TCR beta chain sequence. Its antigen is not known. This sample was taken from a study of T cells expressing NK-cell markers. Findings of the study overall: As a fraction of CD8+ T cells, dominant NKG2C+ clonotypes reached roughly 1.0-7.0% in six donors. Expanded NKG2C+ T cell clones had unclear HCMV specificity.

This CDR3 has 15 residues. In generating TCR beta cDNA, 5'RACE template switching with UMIs was used. TCRdb reprocessed the 5' RACE reads, with one entry per CDR3 protein and no DNA. The sample totals roughly 150,000 distinct CDR3 sequences. The chain has TRBV12-3 or TRBV12-4 and TRBJ2-7; as DNA is missing, the TRBD1 call by TCRdb cannot be tested. Source material: blood T cells: a sorted CD56 or NKG2C T cell subset, CD4+ or CD8+ T cells, or bulk PBMC T cells (not recorded which). This clonotype was sampled from a man aged 18-75 years in good health. The CDR3 sequence is CASSFQVGGLYEQYF.